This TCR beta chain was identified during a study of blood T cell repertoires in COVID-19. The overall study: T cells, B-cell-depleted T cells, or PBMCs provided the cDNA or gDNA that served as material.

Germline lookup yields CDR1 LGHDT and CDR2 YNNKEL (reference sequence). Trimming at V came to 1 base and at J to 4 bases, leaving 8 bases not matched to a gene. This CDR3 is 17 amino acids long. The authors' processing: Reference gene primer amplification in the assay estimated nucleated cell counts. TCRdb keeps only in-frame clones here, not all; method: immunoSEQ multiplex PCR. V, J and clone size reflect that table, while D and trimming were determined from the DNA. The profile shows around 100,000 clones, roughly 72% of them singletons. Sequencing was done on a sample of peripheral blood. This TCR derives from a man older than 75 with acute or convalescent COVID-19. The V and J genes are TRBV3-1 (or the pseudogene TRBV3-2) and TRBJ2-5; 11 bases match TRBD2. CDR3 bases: TGTGCCAGCAGCCAAGCCGCACTAGCGGGAGCGATAGAGACCCAGTACTTC. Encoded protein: CASSQAALAGAIETQYF.